This T cell receptor beta chain emerged from a study of shared clonotypes between healthy human individuals. Study observations and caveats: Non-shared clonotypes had lower generation probabilities than those shared by all four donors.

Execution of the assay was at deep level. Genomic DNA of every subset was divided equally among multiple immunoSEQ plates. Repertoires were generated with immunoSEQ multiplex PCR, while TCRdb's copy carries only in-frame clones and drops some. The data contain about 670,000 clones, about three quarters of them singletons. Of note for this clone: The antigen is not known.

Sequences were obtained from memory CD4+ T cells sorted from blood. The sample's subset: CD45RA-negative fraction. The sequence was collected from a woman in her thirties in good health.

The CDR3 loop is CASNPTGTGGSYGYTF. CDR3 nucleotides: TGTGCCAGCAACCCCACCGGGACAGGGGGATCATATGGCTACACCTTC. This chain links TRBV28 with TRBJ1-2; 11 bases match TRBD1. CDR1 and CDR2 (germline): MDHEN, SYDVKM. The CDR3 consists of 16 residues. Unmatched junction bases numbered 12, after V lost 7 bases and J lost 5 bases.